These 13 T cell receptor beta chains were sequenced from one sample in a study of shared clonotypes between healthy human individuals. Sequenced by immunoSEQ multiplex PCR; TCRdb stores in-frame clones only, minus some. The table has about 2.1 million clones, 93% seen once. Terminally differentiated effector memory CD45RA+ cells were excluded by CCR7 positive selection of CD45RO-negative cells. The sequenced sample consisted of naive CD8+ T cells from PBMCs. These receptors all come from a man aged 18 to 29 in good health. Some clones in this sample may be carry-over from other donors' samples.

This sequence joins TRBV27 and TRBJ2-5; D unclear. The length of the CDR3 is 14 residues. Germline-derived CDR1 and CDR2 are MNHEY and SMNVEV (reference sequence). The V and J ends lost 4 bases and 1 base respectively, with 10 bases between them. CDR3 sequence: CASSSLGAQETQYF. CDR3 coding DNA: TGTGCCAGCAGTTCGCTCGGTGCCCAAGAGACCCAGTACTTC.

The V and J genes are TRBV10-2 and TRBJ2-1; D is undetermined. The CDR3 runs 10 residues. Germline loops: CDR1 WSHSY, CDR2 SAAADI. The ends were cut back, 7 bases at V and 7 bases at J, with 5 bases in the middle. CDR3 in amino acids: CASMGNEQFF. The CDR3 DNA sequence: TGCGCCAGCATGGGGAATGAGCAGTTCTTC.

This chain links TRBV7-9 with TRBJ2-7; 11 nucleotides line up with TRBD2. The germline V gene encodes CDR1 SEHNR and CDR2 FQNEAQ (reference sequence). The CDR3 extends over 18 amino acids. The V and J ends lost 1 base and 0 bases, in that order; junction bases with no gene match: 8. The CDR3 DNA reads TGTGCCAGCAGCTTAGTGCCCGGGACTAGCGGTAGCTCCTACGAGCAGTACTTC. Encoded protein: CASSLVPGTSGSSYEQYF.

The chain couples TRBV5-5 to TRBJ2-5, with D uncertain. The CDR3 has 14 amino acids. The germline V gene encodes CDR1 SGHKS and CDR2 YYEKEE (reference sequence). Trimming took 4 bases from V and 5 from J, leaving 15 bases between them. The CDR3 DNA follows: TGTGCCAGCAGCCCGCCACGGATCCAGGAGACCCAGTACTTC. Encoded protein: CASSPPRIQETQYF.

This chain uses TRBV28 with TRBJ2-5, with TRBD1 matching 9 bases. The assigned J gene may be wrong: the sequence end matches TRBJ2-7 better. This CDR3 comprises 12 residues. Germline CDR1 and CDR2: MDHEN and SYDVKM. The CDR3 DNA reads TGTGCCAGCTTCGGGACAGGGCACGAGCAGTACTTC. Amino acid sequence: CASFGTGHEQYF.

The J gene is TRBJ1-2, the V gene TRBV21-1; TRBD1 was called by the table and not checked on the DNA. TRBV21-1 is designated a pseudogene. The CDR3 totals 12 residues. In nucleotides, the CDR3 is TGTGCCAGCAGGGACAGGGGCTATGGCTACACCTTC. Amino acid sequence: CASRDRGYGYTF.

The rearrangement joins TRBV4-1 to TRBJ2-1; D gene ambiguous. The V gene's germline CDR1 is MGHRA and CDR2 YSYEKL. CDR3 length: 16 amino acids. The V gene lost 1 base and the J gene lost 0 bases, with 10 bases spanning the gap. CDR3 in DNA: TGCGCCAGCAGCCAAGTGGGGAAGGTCTCCTACAATGAGCAGTTCTTC. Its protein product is CASSQVGKVSYNEQFF.

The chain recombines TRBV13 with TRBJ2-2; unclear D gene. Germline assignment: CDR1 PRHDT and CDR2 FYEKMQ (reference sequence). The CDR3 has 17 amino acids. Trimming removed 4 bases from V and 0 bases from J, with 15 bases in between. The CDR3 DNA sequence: TGTGCCAGCAGCTCAGATTACTACGGCGCGAACACCGGGGAGCTGTTTTTT. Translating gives CASSSDYYGANTGELFF.

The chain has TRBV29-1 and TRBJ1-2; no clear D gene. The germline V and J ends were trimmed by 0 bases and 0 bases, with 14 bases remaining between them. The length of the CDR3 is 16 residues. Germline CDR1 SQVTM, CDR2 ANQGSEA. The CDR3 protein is CSVEDRKLKANYGYTF. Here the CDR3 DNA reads TGCAGCGTTGAAGATCGAAAACTGAAGGCTAACTATGGCTACACCTTC. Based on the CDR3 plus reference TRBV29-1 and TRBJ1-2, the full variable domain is SAVISQKPSRDICQRGTSLTIQCQVDSQVTMMFWYRQQPGQSLTLIATANQGSEATYESGFVIDKFPISRPNLTFSTLTVSNMSPEDSSIYLCSVEDRKLKANYGYTFGSGTRLTVV.

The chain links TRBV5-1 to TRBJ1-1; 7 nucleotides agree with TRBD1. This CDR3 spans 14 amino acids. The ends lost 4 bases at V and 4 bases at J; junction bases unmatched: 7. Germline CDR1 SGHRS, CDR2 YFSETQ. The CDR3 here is CASSPQGGSTEAFF. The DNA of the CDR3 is TGCGCCAGCAGCCCTCAGGGGGGAAGCACTGAAGCTTTCTTT.

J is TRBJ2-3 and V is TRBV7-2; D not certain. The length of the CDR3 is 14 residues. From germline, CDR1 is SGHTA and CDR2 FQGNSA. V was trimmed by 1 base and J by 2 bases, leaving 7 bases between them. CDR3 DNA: TGTGCCAGCAGCTTAGAACTATCCACAGATACGCAGTATTTT. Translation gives CASSLELSTDTQYF.

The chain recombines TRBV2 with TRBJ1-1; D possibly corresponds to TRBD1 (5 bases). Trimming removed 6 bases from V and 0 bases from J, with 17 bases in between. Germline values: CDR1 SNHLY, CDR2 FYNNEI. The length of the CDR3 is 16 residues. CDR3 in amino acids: CASSGWGRNMNTEAFF. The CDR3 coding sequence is TGTGCCAGCAGCGGATGGGGACGGAACATGAACACTGAAGCTTTCTTT.

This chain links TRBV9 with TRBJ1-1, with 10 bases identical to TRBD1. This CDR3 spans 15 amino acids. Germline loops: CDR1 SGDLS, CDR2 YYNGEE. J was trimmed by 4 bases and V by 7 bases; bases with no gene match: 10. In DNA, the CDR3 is TGTGCCAGCGGGCCGGGACAGGGGATAGGCACTGAAGCTTTCTTT. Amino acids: CASGPGQGIGTEAFF.